The 24 T cell receptor beta chains given below trace back to one sample, sequenced in a study of blood T cell repertoires in COVID-19. Sequencing used immunoSEQ multiplex PCR; TCRdb keeps in-frame clones, though not all of them. The table shows roughly 150,000 clones, with 80% to 90% occurring only once. The specimen was peripheral blood. Every receptor here comes from a man aged 60 to 69 with acute or convalescent COVID-19.

The chain couples TRBV18 to TRBJ1-4; 10 positions match TRBD1. Germline trimming cut 5 bases from V and 0 bases from J; bases unmatched to any gene: 3. The CDR3 is 16 amino acids. Germline assignment: CDR1 KGHSH and CDR2 LQKENI. CDR3 in amino acids: CASSSGQGTTNEKLFF. In nucleotides, the CDR3 is TGTGCCAGCTCATCGGGACAGGGGACAACTAATGAAAAACTGTTTTTT.

This chain links TRBV9 with TRBJ2-2; 7 bases fit TRBD1. Germline V gene data show CDR1 as SGDLS and CDR2 as YYNGEE. This CDR3 comprises 16 residues. V lost 2 bases, J lost 0 bases, and 4 bases stayed unmatched. The CDR3 region is CASSVRQGTNTGELFF. DNA for the CDR3: TGTGCCAGCAGCGTTCGACAGGGAACGAACACCGGGGAGCTGTTTTTT.

This clone has just one count. The chain has TRBV7-9 and TRBJ2-1; 8 bases align to TRBD2. J was trimmed by 6 bases and V by 3 bases; bases with no gene match: 13. Germline assignment: CDR1 SEHNR and CDR2 FQNEAQ (reference sequence). The CDR3 is 17 amino acids. CDR3 sequence: CASSFFLGTSRINEQFF. CDR3 nucleotide sequence: TGTGCCAGCAGCTTTTTCTTGGGGACTAGTCGTATCAATGAGCAGTTCTTC. Variable domain in full (rest from reference TRBV7-9 and TRBJ2-1): DTGVSQNPRHKITKRGQNVTFRCDPISEHNRLYWYRQTLGQGPEFLTYFQNEAQLEKSRLLSDRFSAERPKGSFSTLEIQRTEQGDSAMYLCASSFFLGTSRINEQFFGPGTRLTVL.

The chain joins TRBV19 to TRBJ2-1; TRBD1 agrees at 7 bases. Germline V gene lookup returns CDR1 LNHDA and CDR2 SQIVND (reference sequence). The CDR3 runs 19 residues. The V segment lost 7 bases and the J segment 5 bases; nucleotides outside the gene matches: 23. CDR3 in DNA: TGTGCCAGTAAGGGGGCCACCTCACAGGGTAGGGGTTGGGACAATGAGCAGTTCTTC. It is translated as CASKGATSQGRGWDNEQFF.

The chain links TRBV7-2 to TRBJ2-2, with D maybe TRBD1 (6 bases). Trimming removed 3 bases at V and 4 bases at J, with 12 bases between. Germline V gene lookup returns CDR1 SGHTA and CDR2 FQGNSA. This CDR3 has 15 residues. CDR3 in amino acids: CASSFRVDSTGELFF. In nucleotides, the CDR3 is TGTGCCAGCAGCTTTAGGGTGGACAGCACCGGGGAGCTGTTTTTT.

J is TRBJ1-1 and V is TRBV7-2; 8 bases agree with TRBD1. Germline CDR1 reads SGHTA; CDR2 reads FQGNSA. Trimming took 5 bases from V and 0 from J; bases not matched to a gene: 8. The CDR3 runs 16 residues. The CDR3 nucleotides read TGTGCCAGCAGCCTAACAGGGGGGCATATGAACACTGAAGCTTTCTTT. This gives the protein CASSLTGGHMNTEAFF.

The gene calls are TRBV6-5 and TRBJ2-4, with 8 bases matching TRBD2. Looked up from germline, CDR1 is MNHEY and CDR2 is SVGAGI. This CDR3 region has 15 residues. Germline trimming cut 5 bases from V and 6 bases from J; bases unmatched to any gene: 9. The CDR3 protein is CASSIPGLERNIQYF. CDR3 in DNA: TGTGCCAGCAGTATTCCGGGACTAGAACGAAACATTCAGTACTTC.

The rearrangement joins TRBV4-1 to TRBJ2-2, with TRBD1 matching 9 bases. V was pared by 3 bases and J by 7 bases, with 9 bases of the junction left unmatched. There are 16 residues in the CDR3. The germline CDR1 and CDR2 sequences are MGHRA and YSYEKL. CDR3: CASSQPGTGRDGELFF. The CDR3 DNA sequence: TGCGCCAGCAGCCAGCCCGGGACAGGGCGCGACGGGGAGCTGTTTTTT.

The chain has TRBV19 and TRBJ1-1; 7 nucleotides agree with TRBD1. With V trimmed by 5 bases and J by 2 bases, 11 bases remained unmatched. This CDR3 contains 16 residues. Germline CDR1 and CDR2: LNHDA and SQIVND (reference sequence). The DNA for the CDR3 is TGTGCCAGTAGTTCCCCCTACGGGACAGTTAACACTGAAGCTTTCTTT. Protein sequence: CASSSPYGTVNTEAFF.

This chain uses TRBV6-6 with TRBJ1-1; D perhaps matches TRBD1 (6 bases). V lost 6 bases and J 6 bases, leaving 11 bases between the germline ends. The germline V gene has CDR1 MNHNY and CDR2 SVGAGI (reference sequence). The CDR3 spans 12 residues. In nucleotides, the CDR3 is TGTGCCAGCAGCGTACAGGGCTCTGAAGCTTTCTTT. Translated: CASSVQGSEAFF.

The chain recombines TRBV10-2 with TRBJ2-2, with D perhaps TRBD1 (5 bases). Germline lookup yields CDR1 WSHSY and CDR2 SAAADI. There are 13 residues in the CDR3. V shed 8 bases and J shed 3 bases, with 10 bases lying between them. In DNA, the CDR3 is TGCGCCAGCTCAGGGTCTTACACCGGGGAGCTGTTTTTT. Residues: CASSGSYTGELFF.

Only a few counts were recorded for this clone. Relative to the germline gene, one junction end is altered; a read error may explain this. The V and J genes are TRBV11-2 and TRBJ2-1; possibly TRBD2 for D (6 bases). Germline loops: CDR1 SGHAT, CDR2 FQNNGV. This CDR3 comprises 13 residues. CDR3 sequence reads: CASSAAGQVRRVF. Here the CDR3 DNA reads TGTGCCAGCAGCGCGGCGGGGCAGGTCCGTCGAGTCTTC.

The V gene is TRBV27, the J gene TRBJ1-6, with 10 bases lining up with TRBD1. The CDR3 covers 15 residues. Germline V gene lookup returns CDR1 MNHEY and CDR2 SMNVEV (reference sequence). V dropped 5 bases and J dropped 10; count of bases not matched to a gene: 8. The chain's CDR3 is CASSPLGQGKSPLHF. The DNA of the CDR3 is TGTGCCAGCAGTCCTCTGGGACAGGGGAAATCACCCCTCCACTTT.

The rearrangement links TRBV2 to TRBJ1-2; 9 nucleotides match TRBD1. With 8 bases clipped from V and 6 bases from J, the junction kept 4 bases outside the gene matches. CDR1 is SNHLY, CDR2 FYNNEI, per germline. The CDR3 covers 12 residues. CDR3 protein: CASGDREHGYTF. CDR3 coding DNA: TGTGCCAGCGGGGACAGGGAGCATGGCTACACCTTC.

The genes are TRBV9 and TRBJ2-2; D perhaps matches TRBD2 (5 bases). Per germline, CDR1 SGDLS and CDR2 YYNGEE. Trimming took 2 bases from V and 3 from J, leaving 14 bases between them. CDR3 length: 16 residues. CDR3 coding DNA: TGTGCCAGCAGCGTGTTCGGGGAACGGGACACCGGGGAGCTGTTTTTT. As protein: CASSVFGERDTGELFF. Supplemented by reference TRBV9 and TRBJ2-2, the full variable domain reads DSGVTQTPKHLITATGQRVTLRCSPRSGDLSVYWYQQSLDQGLQFLIQYYNGEERAKGNILERFSAQQFPDLHSELNLSSLELGDSALYFCASSVFGERDTGELFFGEGSRLTVL.

This chain joins TRBV18 and TRBJ1-2, with TRBD1 as a possible D gene (5 bases). Germline lookup yields CDR1 KGHSH and CDR2 LQKENI. Trimming left V 0 bases short and J 1 base short, with 18 bases between. CDR3 length equals 18 residues. The CDR3, as DNA: TGTGCCAGCTCACCACCGCCAGGGCGGTTGGCATATAACTATGGCTACACCTTC. The encoded protein is CASSPPPGRLAYNYGYTF. Full variable domain (outside the CDR3, taken from reference TRBV18 and TRBJ1-2): NAGVMQNPRHLVRRRGQEARLRCSPMKGHSHVYWYRQLPEEGLKFMVYLQKENIIDESGMPKERFSAEFPKEGPSILRIQQVVRGDSAAYFCASSPPPGRLAYNYGYTFGSGTRLTVV.

This chain connects TRBV19 to TRBJ2-1; 12 nucleotides match TRBD1. Per the germline V gene, CDR1 is LNHDA and CDR2 is SQIVND (reference sequence). This CDR3 is 19 amino acids long. V was clipped by 2 bases and J by 0 bases; unmatched bases: 8. The CDR3: CASSIRGQGAIASYNEQFF. The DNA for the CDR3 is TGTGCCAGTAGTATAAGGGGACAGGGGGCTATCGCCTCCTACAATGAGCAGTTCTTC.

This chain joins TRBV5-1 and TRBJ1-1; D not resolved. The germline gives CDR1 SGHRS, CDR2 YFSETQ. This CDR3 is built from 12 residues. Trimming left V 7 bases short and J 1 base short, with 8 bases between. Here the CDR3 DNA reads TGCGCCAGCCGCACAGCGAACACTGAAGCTTTCTTT. The encoded protein is CASRTANTEAFF.

The chain carries TRBV2 and TRBJ1-6; 12 positions agree with TRBD1. Per germline, CDR1 SNHLY and CDR2 FYNNEI. The CDR3 loop spans 17 amino acids. The trim removed 6 bases at V and 7 bases at J, leaving 10 bases unmatched. The CDR3 nucleotides read TGTGCCAGCAGGGGACAGGGGGCGTCCGTGTGGAATTCACCCCTCCACTTT. This gives the protein CASRGQGASVWNSPLHF.

V gene TRBV6-5 combines with J gene TRBJ2-3, with D perhaps matching TRBD2 (6 bases). Germline CDR1 is MNHEY and CDR2 is SVGAGI. CDR3 length equals 15 residues. V was shortened by 0 bases and J by 5 bases, with 12 bases between the two germline ends. CDR3 in DNA: TGTGCCAGCAGTTACTCGGGGGGAGCTCAAGATACGCAGTATTTT. This gives the protein CASSYSGGAQDTQYF.

The gene calls are TRBV20-1 and TRBJ2-7, with a weak D call TRBD2 (6 bases). CDR3 length: 13 amino acids. The V gene lost 4 bases and the J gene lost 7 bases, with 17 bases spanning the gap. The germline gives CDR1 DFQATT, CDR2 SNEGSKA (reference sequence). This chain's CDR3 is CSANDSGGREQYF. CDR3 DNA: TGCAGTGCTAATGACAGTGGGGGGAGAGAGCAGTACTTC.

The chain carries TRBV7-7 and TRBJ2-2; TRBD2 matches 10 bases. This CDR3 spans 15 amino acids. J was trimmed by 2 bases and V by 6 bases; bases with no gene match: 3. The germline CDR1 and CDR2 sequences are SSHAT and FNYEAQ (reference sequence). CDR3 coding DNA: TGTGCCAGCAGACGGACTAGCGGAAACACCGGGGAGCTGTTTTTT. Encoded protein: CASRRTSGNTGELFF.

This chain joins TRBV5-1 and TRBJ2-3; D unresolved. CDR1 and CDR2 from the germline V gene are SGHRS and YFSETQ. Trimming removed 1 base from V and 4 bases from J, with 10 bases in between. This CDR3 is 14 amino acids long. CDR3 amino acids: CASSLMESADTQYF. CDR3 coding DNA: TGCGCCAGCAGCTTGATGGAGTCCGCAGATACGCAGTATTTT.

The chain is built from TRBV19 and TRBJ1-2; the match to TRBD1 covers 8 bases. The CDR3 consists of 13 residues. V gave up 8 bases and J gave up 2 bases; unmatched junction bases: 4. Germline V gene lookup returns CDR1 LNHDA and CDR2 SQIVND (reference sequence). The CDR3 protein is CASLAGGNYGYTF. DNA for the CDR3: TGTGCCAGTCTCGCAGGGGGCAACTATGGCTACACCTTC.